This entry features one T cell receptor (beta chain) sequence. It lacks a known antigen. The germline V gene encodes CDR1 SGDLS and CDR2 YYNGEE. V is clipped by 0 bases and J by 7 bases, and the sequence between their germline boundaries is 13 bases long. Measured from the cysteine to the phenylalanine, the CDR3 is 14 residues long. Here the CDR3 DNA is all that survives: 42 bases in frame from base 1. Receptor amplification or capture employed the immunoSEQ multiplex PCR assay. The multiplex PCR relied on a mix of 60 forward primers for TCR Vbeta segments and 13 reverse primers for TCR Jbeta segments. Amplification of the CDR3 region of rearranged TCR beta genes was performed with a multiplex PCR assay on genomic DNA. Amplified TCR beta libraries were sequenced as 87-base-pair reads on the Illumina HiSeq System. The study's own analysis went as follows. A later analysis tallied around 82 million unique TCR beta chains across the 660 or so repertoires, and 10 million to 11 million of those chains were shared by two or more donors. A nearest-neighbor algorithm error-corrected the raw reads and collapsed the reads into unique sequences, merging closely related sequences to remove PCR and sequencing errors. CDR3 sequences were aligned to IMGT reference sequences to assign V, D and J gene segments. Each retained sequence needed at least a six-nucleotide match to both a V gene segment and a J gene segment. A rearrangement counted as productive if the CDR3 had no stop codons and remained in frame with V and J, and every other rearrangement counted as non-productive. CDR3 was defined by IMGT convention, running from the second conserved V-encoded cysteine to the conserved J-encoded phenylalanine. In an earlier analysis of around 540 of the donors, sequences lacking an unambiguous match to a single V gene segment were excluded. An earlier analysis of some 610 of the donors called V segments functional above 56.7% productive rearrangements and segregating when the between-donor standard deviation exceeded 5%. A statistical classification framework was built to diagnose cytomegalovirus status from the catalog of TCR beta chain sequences. A later analysis assigned V and J genes by comparing TCR nucleotide sequences with IMGT/GENE-DB human TR gene sequences. In a later analysis, CDR3 sequences and most-parsimonious VDJ recombination scenarios were assigned using the TCRdist pipeline. In a later analysis, each TCR beta chain was defined by its CDR3 amino acid sequence together with its V-gene family, and reads lacking a unique V-gene family were excluded. A later analysis removed nearly 600 highly shared, low-generation-probability nucleotide sequences to deal with suspected cross-contamination and a sequencing artifact. In a later analysis, a clonal expansion index was calculated for each public chain from normalized within-repertoire ranks of inferred template counts. In a later analysis, generation probabilities were computed using a VDJ recombination model fitted to out-of-frame rearrangements, and the results were checked against IGoR. In a later analysis, hypergeometric tests were used to score TCR-TCR, TCR-HLA and TCR-CMV co-occurrence, with a repertoire-size bias correction applied to TCR pairs. False discovery rates were estimated in a later analysis by permuting HLA or CMV assignments 20 times. A later analysis grouped co-occurring TCRs with DBSCAN, adding TCRdist sequence similarity when clustering within HLA-allele-positive subsets. Co-occurrence clustering excluded repertoires with fewer than 30,000 or more than 120,000 public chains, plus five with anomalous nucleotide sharing. TCRdb provides this immuneACCESS table in a form limited to in-frame rearrangements. Some clones are lacking; in checked studies, under half of them reflect an unresolved V gene, and why the rest are absent is not known. The D gene and trimming were derived from the DNA, and the V and J assignments and clone size from that table. The table kept for this sample lists roughly 90,000 clones. 15% to 17% of the sample is held by the ten biggest clonotypes.

The cohort comprised under 700 healthy bone marrow donors. Cohort members were all nominally healthy when sampled, although unrecorded immune exposures were likely present. The donor tested CMV seropositive, placing the donor among the roughly 300 seropositive members of the cohort. Each donor provided a peripheral blood sample, and peripheral blood mononuclear cells were used for TCR beta sequencing. The Qiagen DNeasy Blood Extraction Kit was used to extract genomic DNA from the blood cell samples. This specimen comes from a study of cytomegalovirus exposure and HLA in healthy donors (dated 2017 in TCRdb). Regarding the complete study: According to an earlier analysis of several hundred of the donors, about 190 million T cells yielded some 110 million unique TCR beta sequences and 250 to 350 Gb of sequence data. The T cell repertoires of 700 or so subjects were profiled by immunosequencing and related to cytomegalovirus serostatus. Approximately 300 gigabases of sequencing data and approximately 91 million unique TCR sequences made up an early release that covered some 640 HLA-typed donors. Both class I and class II loci were covered by HLA typing, at four-digit resolution. In a later analysis, previously published TCR beta repertoires from roughly 710 donors were re-analyzed and high-resolution HLA genotyping was added so that TCR occurrence patterns could be studied. All discovery cohort repertoires had been generated on a single sequencing platform. Because of strong linkage in the cohort, five DR-DQ haplotypes were treated as single units for association and clustering. A separate validation cohort of roughly 120 different subjects was used in addition to the roughly 640-subject first cohort. Donor age, sex, ethnicity and CMV serostatus were compiled alongside the repertoire data. The study aimed to test whether cataloging public T cell receptors could reveal signatures of past pathogen exposure. An earlier analysis of several hundred of the donors applied high-throughput TCR beta sequencing to assess whether each TCR beta V gene segment acted as functional or pseudogenic. The later analysis used no new phenotypic data to find candidate immune exposures, relying instead on TCR beta sequences and their occurrence across donors. Of the 300 to 450 genotyped donors, roughly 80% fell in the genetic ancestry cluster associated with self-reported Caucasian donors. A later genetic analysis used genome-wide SNP genotypes for about 65% of the 666 donors, treating that subset as a discovery cohort. Among about 360 genotyped donors of the cohort, an average of around 240,000 unique TCR beta nucleotide sequences were sequenced per donor, roughly a sixth of them non-productive. Typing coverage differed by locus: A, B, C, DRB1 and DQB1 were typed in about 620-640 donors, DQA1 in roughly 500, DPA1 in 600 to 610, and DPB1 in roughly 450. The study combined high-throughput TCR immunosequencing, statistical association of individual TCRs with disease status, and machine learning to predict cytomegalovirus infection status. Broader findings and caveats from the paper: Cytomegalovirus status was reported to be diagnosed by the classifier with high specificity and sensitivity in both the original and validation cohorts. A further reported finding was that TCR beta sequences accurately predicted the HLA-A and HLA-B alleles for most subjects in the first cohort. Presence/absence analyses assumed roughly uniform sequencing depth across donors, an assumption that may not hold. Because the 87-base-pair reads could not distinguish some IMGT-functional V segments, including TRBV6-2 and TRBV6-3, those segments were excluded. A cluster of highly shared sequence variants was judged likely to be a technical artifact of the sequencing pipeline. Strong co-occurrence of HLA alleles, especially DR and DQ, made assigning TCR associations to individual alleles difficult. In a later analysis, around 17,000 TCR beta sequences were associated with specific HLA alleles at a false discovery rate of 0.05. In an earlier analysis of approximately 590 of the donors, most TCR beta V segments were observed in productive rearrangements about 87% or about 30% of the time, broadly matching IMGT annotations. In a later analysis, most CMV-associated TCR beta chains were found to appear HLA-restricted, with HLA associations seemingly driven largely by CMV exposure. Several of the top co-occurrence clusters appeared to be linked to parvovirus B19, influenza, CMV and Epstein-Barr virus, according to a later analysis. While some public TCRs were present in many individuals, most TCR sequences turned up only very rarely across donors. A total of fewer than 200 TCR beta chains were listed by the study as associated with cytomegalovirus. CMV serostatus was the only immune exposure information available for the cohort. Correlated functional status among segregating V segments might be attributable to linkage disequilibrium, but an unknown experimental factor could not be ruled out. The cohort was sequenced for TCR beta chains only, and without alpha or paired-chain data the features that could be detected were limited. According to a later genetic analysis, donors in an Asian-associated ancestry cluster had fewer N-insertions in productive TCRs than the roughly 700-donor mean. HLA typing was unavailable for some donors at each locus, so association tests used only the typed subset. In a later analysis, TCR association rates were found to vary across HLA loci, with the most associated TCRs seen for DRB1 alleles and the fewest for HLA-C alleles. An association between a missense DCLRE1C variant and V-gene and J-gene trimming of TCR beta chains was found in a later genetic analysis and replicated in an independent cohort. In a later analysis, HLA-associated TCR beta chains were found to be more clonally expanded and to have lower generation probabilities than equally common non-associated chains. The authors suggested that the approach could potentially be extended to other disease states and immunological phenotypes. Because counts were too low, about 15 rarely observed V segments, including chromosome 9 orphons, were left out of the earlier analysis of 587 of the donors. Three of the identified cytomegalovirus-associated TCR beta chains were confirmed in vitro to be specific for cytomegalovirus antigens.

The receptor was isolated from a man in his fifties or sixties in good health and CMV-seropositive. The receptor chain draws on TRBV9 and TRBJ1-1; 6 matching bases give a weak D call of TRBD1. Specimen: PBMCs. CDR3 reads: CASSVEPDRSEAFF. The nucleotide sequence reads as follows: TGTGCCAGCAGCGTAGAACCCGACAGGAGTGAAGCTTTCTTT. With the rest looked up from the reference TRBV9 and TRBJ1-1 genes rather than sequenced, the full variable domain is DSGVTQTPKHLITATGQRVTLRCSPRSGDLSVYWYQQSLDQGLQFLIQYYNGEERAKGNILERFSAQQFPDLHSELNLSSLELGDSALYFCASSVEPDRSEAFFGQGTRLTVV.